This is a list of T cell receptor beta chains from one sample in a study of cytomegalovirus exposure and HLA in healthy donors. Produced via immunoSEQ multiplex PCR; TCRdb's table is partial and in-frame only. The table lists roughly 180,000 clones, 80% of them singletons. The sample consisted of PBMCs. The receptor source for this set is a girl aged 10-17 years in good health and CMV-seropositive. Both conserved end residues are trimmed from each CDR3. Fields, in order: V gene, J gene, clone size, CDR3 protein. Expanded clones get a size class; other rows say once, few or many, or leave the size out.

TRBV18	TRBJ1-5	.	ASSSLGRTGNQPQH
TRBV15	TRBJ1-2	.	ATSRGNRALAGPYGYT
TRBV5-6	TRBJ1-5	.	ASSFQQANQPQH
TRBV4-2	TRBJ1-4	.	ASTSSTSVATNEKLF
TRBV30	TRBJ2-2	.	AWLPYRQENTGELF
TRBV5-1	TRBJ1-4	.	ASSPRATNEKLF
TRBV10-1	TRBJ2-3	.	ASSEPRLAVTDTQY
TRBV7-9	TRBJ1-5	.	ASSGTGGNQPQH
TRBV19	TRBJ2-7	once	ASSITSSYEQY
TRBV5-1	TRBJ2-7	.	ASSSPEGYEQY
TRBV2	TRBJ1-4	.	ASSQDIMKELF
TRBV30	TRBJ1-5	.	AWSSGGRNQPQH
TRBV9	TRBJ2-7	.	ASSVSGTTYEQY
TRBV5-1	TRBJ2-5	.	ASSLQGAGMETQY
TRBV12-2	TRBJ1-5	.	ASRFCGTSRSYSNQPQH
TRBV25-1	TRBJ2-1	.	ASREQGLTYNEQF